This T cell receptor (beta chain) was retrieved from a study of T cells in Graves' hyperthyroidism and ophthalmopathy. Amplified regions were TCR beta CDR3 sequences from RNA transcripts. Using the HTBI primer set, a first-round RT-PCR was run on the TCR CDR3. A single record per CDR3 protein comes from TCRdb applying MiXCR to the multiplex PCR reads. This sample yields around 660,000 distinct CDR3 sequences, of which just under 45% are seen a single time; less than 8.5% belongs to the top ten. Trimming removed 10 bases from V and 6 bases from J; junction bases left unmatched: 18. Germline V gives CDR1 SGHTA, CDR2 FQGTGA. The CDR3 covers 17 residues.

The chain recombines TRBV7-3 with TRBJ1-6; 7 positions match TRBD1. The receptor was derived from an adult man with Graves' disease, either hyperthyroidism or ophthalmopathy (not recorded which). The source material was peripheral blood or thyroid tissue (not recorded which). The CDR3 here is CAINRDRGAVSNSPLHF. CDR3 DNA: TGTGCCATCAACCGGGACAGAGGGGCGGTTAGTAATTCACCCCTCCACTTT.